The clone carrying this T cell receptor beta chain was recorded many times. This entry comes from a study of neurological immune-mediated disorders. Using its own MiXCR run on the 5' RACE reads, TCRdb lists one record per CDR3 protein. The profile shows approximately 100,000 distinct CDR3 sequences, 3.5% to 4% of them singletons. V was trimmed by 3 bases and J by 3 bases, leaving 12 bases between them. The CDR3 loop spans 14 amino acids. The germline V gene encodes CDR1 SGHRS and CDR2 YFSETQ. The sequenced material came from PBMCs. The clonotype comes from a woman younger than 30 with multiple sclerosis. The genes are TRBV5-1 and TRBJ1-1, with a possible D match to TRBD1 (6 bases). The CDR3 nucleotides read TGCGCCAGCAGCTCGGGGGGCAAGGACACTGAAGCTTTCTTT. Protein sequence: CASSSGGKDTEAFF.